Described below is a single T cell receptor (beta chain) sequence and its context. The antigen remains unidentified. The CDR3 length is 14 residues. V was shortened by 2 bases and J by 4 bases, with 11 bases between the two germline ends. Germline-derived CDR1 and CDR2 are WSHSY and SAAADI. Each CDR3 protein gets one entry after TCRdb re-called the reads with MiXCR. The table records 150,000 to 200,000 distinct CDR3 sequences, approximately 15% of them present only once. This entry belongs to a study of T cell repertoires in cytomegalovirus infection. Study information: It was the public TCR beta signatures that indicated both CMV infection and matching HLA type.

Study-wide results and caveats: Within the response measured ex vivo, HLA-C-restricted CMV-specific TCR beta clonotypes were dominant. Summed frequency of public TCR beta families distinguished CMV carriers with the relevant HLA.

The chain has TRBV10-2 and TRBJ2-5; tentatively, D is TRBD1 or TRBD2 (6 bases each). This sequence originates from a human donor in good health (CMV status not recorded). Some clones in this sample may be carry-over from other donors' samples. The sample consisted of PBMCs. Here the CDR3 reads CASSEIRGGETQYF. The CDR3, as DNA: TGCGCCAGCAGTGAGATCAGGGGAGGAGAGACCCAGTACTTC.